This passage covers 24 T cell receptor beta chains from one sample sequenced in a study of control samples from healthy donors and cancer patients. Assay: immunoSEQ multiplex PCR; the TCRdb copy retains only in-frame clones and omits some. The sample comprises 90,000 to 150,000 clones, approximately 89% of which are singletons, and around 7.6% rests with the top ten. Sequenced: blood. These receptors were taken from a woman younger than 30 in good health.

The chain links TRBV5-1 to TRBJ2-7, with 7 positions matching TRBD1. Germline-derived CDR1 and CDR2 are SGHRS and YFSETQ. The trim removed 4 bases at V and 2 bases at J, leaving 15 bases unmatched. This CDR3 comprises 17 residues. CDR3 nucleotide sequence: TGCGCCAGCAGCCCTGGTGTACAGGGGAGAAGCCCCTACGAGCAGTACTTC. It encodes CASSPGVQGRSPYEQYF.

The chain is built from TRBV3-1 (or the pseudogene TRBV3-2) and TRBJ1-3; D might be TRBD1 (6 bases). Trimming stripped 0 bases from V and 0 bases from J, with 18 bases between. The V gene's germline CDR1 is LGHDT and CDR2 YNNKEL (reference sequence). The CDR3 has 19 residues. The CDR3 loop reads CASSQDLFSGTSSGNTIYF. The DNA of the CDR3 is TGTGCCAGCAGCCAAGATCTCTTTTCCGGGACAAGCTCTGGAAACACCATATATTTT.

The rearrangement joins TRBV7-8 to TRBJ2-2; 9 nucleotides line up with TRBD2. Germline CDR1 reads SGHVS; CDR2 reads FQNEAQ. The CDR3 loop spans 18 amino acids. With 2 bases clipped from V and 7 bases from J, the junction kept 14 bases outside the gene matches. The CDR3, as DNA: TGTGCCAGCAGCTTACTCTCTGGTAGCGGGAGTCTTGGCGGGGAGCTGTTTTTT. Translated: CASSLLSGSGSLGGELFF.

This clone was observed a few times. The chain couples TRBV29-1 to TRBJ2-7, with 7 bases aligning to TRBD2. CDR1 is SQVTM, CDR2 ANQGSEA, per germline. The CDR3 is made up of 12 amino acids. J lost 7 bases, V lost 6 bases, and 9 bases had no gene match. The CDR3 is CSVTRLADEQYF. CDR3 DNA: TGCAGCGTCACCCGACTAGCAGATGAGCAGTACTTC.

The J gene is TRBJ1-5, the V gene TRBV21-1; TRBD1, the table's D call, lacks a check against the DNA. TRBV21-1 is recorded as a pseudogene. There are 16 residues in the CDR3. This CDR3 reads CASSKFCWDTNQPQHF. CDR3 DNA sequence: TGTGCCAGCAGCAAATTCTGTTGGGACACCAATCAGCCCCAGCATTTT.

The rearrangement uses TRBV9 and TRBJ2-3, with TRBD2 identical over 9 bases. This CDR3 is built from 19 residues. V was clipped by 0 bases and J by 5 bases; unmatched bases: 16. CDR1 and CDR2 (germline): SGDLS, YYNGEE. CDR3: CASSVGISSGTSRGDTQYF. The DNA of the CDR3 is TGTGCCAGCAGCGTAGGTATTTCTTCGGGGACTAGCCGAGGAGATACGCAGTATTTT.

This chain links TRBV5-1 with TRBJ1-3; D remains unclear. The CDR3 contains 15 residues. V gave up 0 bases and J gave up 4 bases, with 11 bases separating them. Germline V gene data show CDR1 as SGHRS and CDR2 as YFSETQ. CDR3 residues: CASSLGVSWGNTIYF. The CDR3 DNA sequence: TGCGCCAGCAGCTTGGGGGTATCGTGGGGAAACACCATATATTTT. Full variable domain (outside the CDR3, taken from reference TRBV5-1 and TRBJ1-3): KAGVTQTPRYLIKTRGQQVTLSCSPISGHRSVSWYQQTPGQGLQFLFEYFSETQRNKGNFPGRFSGRQFSNSRSEMNVSTLELGDSALYLCASSLGVSWGNTIYFGEGSWLTVV.

This clone was observed at least ten times. The rearrangement joins TRBV5-6 to TRBJ2-7, with unresolved D. CDR3 length: 13 residues. Trimming shortened V by 2 bases and J by 6 bases, and 12 bases separated the two germline ends. The V gene's germline CDR1 is SGHDT and CDR2 YYEEEE. Here the CDR3 reads CASSLLREAEQYF. CDR3 DNA: TGTGCCAGCAGCTTATTAAGAGAAGCCGAGCAGTACTTC.

The chain joins TRBV24-1 to TRBJ1-2; D may be TRBD1 (6 bases). This CDR3 contains 15 residues. Trimming left V 4 bases short and J 4 bases short, with 15 bases between. Germline values: CDR1 KGHDR, CDR2 SFDVKD. For the CDR3, the DNA is TGTGCCACCAGTGAGGGAACAGGGATTGCCTATGGCTACACCTTC. It specifies CATSEGTGIAYGYTF.

The V and J genes are TRBV7-2 and TRBJ1-1; D is unresolved. Germline CDR1 and CDR2: SGHTA and FQGNSA. V gave up 5 bases and J gave up 7 bases, with 17 bases separating them. This CDR3 is 14 amino acids long. Written as DNA, the CDR3 is TGTGCCAGCAGCCTCGGACTCTCTTTAGGTGAAGCTTTCTTT. Translation: CASSLGLSLGEAFF.

This clone was seen more than once but under ten times. The V gene is TRBV4-2, the J gene TRBJ1-2; tentatively, D is TRBD1 (5 bases). V gave up 0 bases and J gave up 8 bases, with 19 bases separating them. CDR1 LGHNA and CDR2 YNFKEQ come from the germline V gene. The CDR3 sequence is 16 residues long. The CDR3 loop is CASSQDPGQVFGGYTF. The CDR3 DNA is TGTGCCAGCAGCCAAGATCCAGGGCAGGTATTTGGAGGCTACACCTTC.

The rearrangement uses TRBV7-2 and TRBJ2-3, with TRBD2 identical over 10 bases. The trim removed 5 bases at V and 2 bases at J, leaving 4 bases unmatched. Germline CDR1 reads SGHTA; CDR2 reads FQGNSA. This CDR3 region has 15 residues. The CDR3, as DNA: TGTGCCAGCAGCGCTAGCGGGGGTCCCACAGATACGCAGTATTTT. It is translated as CASSASGGPTDTQYF.

The rearrangement uses TRBV3-1 (or the pseudogene TRBV3-2) and TRBJ2-1; tentatively, D is TRBD1 or TRBD2 (6 bases each). CDR3 length: 13 amino acids. V lost 4 bases, J lost 6 bases, and 10 bases lay in between. CDR1 and CDR2 from the germline V gene are LGHDT and YNNKEL (reference sequence). The CDR3 is CASSRGGSNEQFF. The CDR3 coding sequence is TGTGCCAGCAGCCGAGGGGGGTCCAATGAGCAGTTCTTC.

The chain employs TRBV9 and TRBJ2-2, with 9 nucleotides matching TRBD2. Germline CDR1 is SGDLS and CDR2 is YYNGEE. The length of the CDR3 is 15 residues. Unmatched junction bases numbered 4, after V lost 0 bases and J lost 7 bases. CDR3 protein: CASSVDGGRGGELFF. The CDR3 nucleotides read TGTGCCAGCAGCGTAGACGGCGGGAGGGGCGGGGAGCTGTTTTTT.

The chain recombines TRBV21-1 with TRBJ2-3; TRBD2, as called in the table, went unchecked against the DNA. TRBV21-1 is flagged as a pseudogene. The CDR3 is 11 amino acids. The CDR3 DNA follows: TGTGCCAGCAGCAAGAGGGATACGCAGTATTTT. Its protein is CASSKRDTQYF.

The rearrangement links TRBV11-2 to TRBJ1-2, with D unclear. The CDR3 runs 12 residues. Trimming left V 8 bases short and J 7 bases short, with 14 bases between. Germline V gene lookup returns CDR1 SGHAT and CDR2 FQNNGV. CDR3 loop: CASGTEWSGYTF. CDR3 nucleotides: TGTGCCAGCGGCACCGAGTGGAGTGGCTACACCTTC.

V and J are TRBV5-1 and TRBJ2-3; D unresolved. The CDR3 spans 12 residues. Germline CDR1 and CDR2: SGHRS and YFSETQ. V gave up 4 bases and J gave up 6 bases, with 9 bases separating them. The DNA of the CDR3 is TGCGCCAGCAGCCCAACATGGGATACGCAGTATTTT. As protein: CASSPTWDTQYF.

V gene TRBV7-2 combines with J gene TRBJ2-7; 7 bases match TRBD2. Unmatched junction bases numbered 8, after V lost 3 bases and J lost 6 bases. This CDR3 contains 14 residues. Germline CDR1 reads SGHTA; CDR2 reads FQGNSA. CDR3 nucleotides: TGTGCCAGCAGCTTGGGGGGGGGAGAAGTCGAGCAGTACTTC. As protein: CASSLGGGEVEQYF.

This clone has just a few counts. Mismatch with germline at one junction end may stem from a read error. The chain employs TRBV5-8 and TRBJ2-7; D may be TRBD2 (5 bases). CDR3 size: 8 residues. Germline assignment: CDR1 SGHTS and CDR2 YDEGEE. As DNA, the CDR3 is TGTGCCAGCAGTCATCGGAGGTTC. Translation gives CASSHRRF.

The rearrangement uses TRBV12-5 and TRBJ1-2; 9 bases map to TRBD1. The CDR3 covers 13 residues. V gave up 5 bases and J gave up 8 bases; unmatched junction bases: 6. CDR1 and CDR2 (germline): LGHNT, FRNRAP. CDR3 protein: CASGRGQGGGYTF. Here the CDR3 DNA reads TGTGCTAGTGGTCGGGGACAGGGCGGAGGCTACACCTTC.

The chain joins TRBV9 to TRBJ1-4, with D unclear. Trimming removed 3 bases at V and 3 bases at J, with 12 bases between. Germline CDR1 is SGDLS and CDR2 is YYNGEE. CDR3 length: 15 amino acids. The CDR3 spells CASSAGEPANEKLFF. As DNA, the CDR3 is TGTGCCAGCAGCGCCGGGGAGCCGGCTAATGAAAAACTGTTTTTT.

The gene calls are TRBV12-3 or TRBV12-4 and TRBJ2-7; TRBD1 matches 7 bases. The V gene end was trimmed by 9 bases and the J gene end by 2 bases; junction bases not matched to a gene: 7. This CDR3 has 13 amino acids. CDR3 residues: CASRGTDTYEQYF. The CDR3 bases are TGTGCCAGTAGAGGGACAGACACCTACGAGCAGTACTTC.

The chain employs TRBV28 and TRBJ2-7; 7 positions agree with TRBD1. The length of the CDR3 is 14 residues. The V gene end was trimmed by 6 bases and the J gene end by 4 bases; junction bases not matched to a gene: 9. The germline CDR1 and CDR2 sequences are MDHEN and SYDVKM. This CDR3 is CASSHGTALYEQYF. CDR3 DNA sequence: TGTGCCAGCAGCCACGGGACAGCATTATACGAGCAGTACTTC. Full variable domain (rest looked up from reference TRBV28 and TRBJ2-7): DVKVTQSSRYLVKRTGEKVFLECVQDMDHENMFWYRQDPGLGLRLIYFSYDVKMKEKGDIPEGYSVSREKKERFSLILESASTNQTSMYLCASSHGTALYEQYFGPGTRLTVT.

The chain uses TRBV19 and TRBJ1-6; no definite D call. This CDR3 has 12 amino acids. Germline-derived CDR1 and CDR2 are LNHDA and SQIVND (reference sequence). V was trimmed by 4 bases and J by 10 bases, leaving 8 bases between them. The CDR3 spells CASSNPLSPLHF. CDR3 coding DNA: TGTGCCAGTAGTAACCCGTTGTCACCCCTCCACTTT.